There are many counts of the clone carrying this T cell receptor (beta chain). What it binds is unknown. Absence of ophthalmopathy progression within 18 months defined stable Graves' hyperthyroidism. Extraction of PBMCs used roughly 9.6 ml of fresh peripheral blood. The sample is drawn from a study of T cells in Graves' hyperthyroidism and ophthalmopathy. TCR beta CDR3 region amplification was performed from RNA transcripts. A set of HTBI primers served as the primers for a first-round RT-PCR of the TCR CDR3. MiXCR, applied by TCRdb to the multiplex PCR reads, yields one record per CDR3 protein. This sample yields around 400,000 distinct CDR3 sequences, of which more than 20% are seen a single time; over 70% belongs to the top ten. The study's findings and limits: Most thyroid clonotypes that were expanded above 0.001 also turned up in blood. Ophthalmopathy cases were set apart from stable hyperthyroidism by a 13 V-J model.

The origin of this receptor is a man in his forties or fifties with Graves' hyperthyroidism. Sequenced sample: blood.

This chain's CDR3 is CASTRQRDTEAFF. Written as DNA, the CDR3 is TGTGCCAGCACTAGACAAAGGGACACTGAAGCTTTCTTT. The rearrangement uses TRBV12-3 or TRBV12-4 and TRBJ1-1, with D uncertain. Between the trimmed V and J ends, which lost 7 bases and 3 bases, there was a span of 12 bases. The CDR3 is 13 residues long.